A selection of T cell receptor beta chains follows, all from one sample in a study of blood T cell repertoires in COVID-19. Profiled with immunoSEQ multiplex PCR; TCRdb holds only in-frame clones, not every one. This sample has some 100,000 clones, with around 89% found just once. Sequencing was done on a sample of peripheral blood. These receptor sequences come from a human donor in a cohort sampled during active COVID-19. Both conserved end residues are part of each CDR3. A D gene is named only where the DNA matches it firmly. Clone size, where shown, is once, few, many, or a class for clones that have expanded.

V gene	clone size	J gene	D gene	CDR3 DNA	CDR3 protein
TRBV9	-	TRBJ1-3	TRBD1	TGTGCCAGCAGCGAGGGCTCCCTAGGGACAGGGGACGGAAACACCATATATTTT	CASSEGSLGTGDGNTIYF
TRBV10-3	-	TRBJ1-1	-	TGTGCCATCAGTGACGGAGGGAACACTGAAGCTTTCTTT	CAISDGGNTEAFF
TRBV5-1	-	TRBJ2-3	TRBD1	TGCGCCAGCAGAACGACAGGGGGAGGAGATACGCAGTATTTT	CASRTTGGGDTQYF
TRBV25-1	-	TRBJ2-5	-	TGTGCCAGCAGTTCCGTAGGAGGGTTGGAGACCCAGTACTTC	CASSSVGGLETQYF
TRBV6-1	-	TRBJ2-6	-	TGTGCCAGCAGTGGGACACTCATCTCTGGGGCCAACGTCCTGACTTTC	CASSGTLISGANVLTF
TRBV6-5	-	TRBJ2-5	TRBD2	TGTGCCAGCAGGGGGACTACAACACACAAAGAGACCCAGTACTTC	CASRGTTTHKETQYF
TRBV12-3/TRBV12-4	-	TRBJ2-7	-	TGTGCCAGCAGCTCCAGGGGCGAGCAGTACTTC	CASSSRGEQYF
TRBV19	once	TRBJ1-5	-	TGTGCCAGTAGAAGCCCGGGAAGATCTAACAATCAGCCCCAGCATTTT	CASRSPGRSNNQPQHF
TRBV7-3	-	TRBJ2-1	TRBD1	TGTGCCAGCAGCTCCCCCGGGACAGGGGGCTACAATGAGCAGTTCTTC	CASSSPGTGGYNEQFF
TRBV15	-	TRBJ2-7	-	TGTGCCACCAGCAGAGAGACAAAATACGAGCAGTACTTC	CATSRETKYEQYF
TRBV13	once	TRBJ1-5	-	TGTGCCAGCAGCTACCGACAGACTAATCAGCCCCAGCATTTT	CASSYRQTNQPQHF
TRBV28	-	TRBJ1-6	TRBD1	TGTGCCAGCAGTTTGGGGACAGGGGGTTCACCCCTCCACTTT	CASSLGTGGSPLHF
TRBV21-1	-	TRBJ1-3	-	TGTGCCAGCAGCAAATATGGCACCCGCTCTGGAAACACCATATATTTT	CASSKYGTRSGNTIYF
TRBV18	-	TRBJ1-4	TRBD1	TGTGCCAGCTCACCCTGGGACAGCCTTAATGAAAAACTGTTTTTT	CASSPWDSLNEKLFF
TRBV25-1	-	TRBJ2-5	-	TGTGCCAGCAGTGATTTTAGGAGGGGGCGGGGAGAGACCCAGTACTTC	CASSDFRRGRGETQYF
TRBV19	-	TRBJ2-7	TRBD1	TGTGCCAGTAGCATGGAGGGGACAGGGGCCTACGAGCAGTACTTC	CASSMEGTGAYEQYF
TRBV4-1	-	TRBJ1-5	-	TGCGCCAGCAGCCGAGGGATCTACGGGAATCAGCCCCAGCATTTT	CASSRGIYGNQPQHF
TRBV7-2	-	TRBJ1-2	TRBD1	TGTGCCAGCAGCTTGGGAATTGGGACAGACTATGGCTACACCTTC	CASSLGIGTDYGYTF
TRBV6-5	-	TRBJ2-7	-	TGTGCCACCACCTCGAGGCGGGGAGGCTACGAGCAGTACTTC	CATTSRRGGYEQYF
TRBV7-9	-	TRBJ1-5	-	TGTGCCAGCAGCTTTGAAGGCAGGGATTTTCAGCCCCAGCATTTT	CASSFEGRDFQPQHF
TRBV14	few	TRBJ2-2	-	TGTGCCAGCAGTCTAGCTTCTACGAACACCGGGGAGCTGTTTTTT	CASSLASTNTGELFF
TRBV2	once	TRBJ2-2	-	TGTGCCAGCAGTCCCGACCTCTGGACAGCGAACACCGGGGAGCTGTTTTTT	CASSPDLWTANTGELFF
TRBV11-1	few	TRBJ2-3	TRBD1	TGTGCCAGCAGTAAACAGGGGGCTAGCACAGATACGCAGTATTTT	CASSKQGASTDTQYF
TRBV6-5	-	TRBJ1-2	TRBD1	TGTGCCAGCAGCCTTAGACAGGGGCGCTATGGCTACACCTTC	CASSLRQGRYGYTF
TRBV19	-	TRBJ1-2	TRBD1	TGTGCCAGTAGCGGGGAGACAGGGGGCCTCTATGGCTACACCTTC	CASSGETGGLYGYTF
TRBV5-1	-	TRBJ2-7	-	TGCGCCAGCAGCCTTTCCGGGGGGCACTACGAGCAGTACTTC	CASSLSGGHYEQYF
TRBV6-4	-	TRBJ1-2	-	TGTGCCAGCAGTGAAGGGGCAGTGGGCTATGGCTACACCTTC	CASSEGAVGYGYTF
TRBV10-3	-	TRBJ2-3	TRBD2	TGTGCCATCAGTGAACTAGCGCTGCCCCCCACAGATACGCAGTATTTT	CAISELALPPTDTQYF
TRBV5-4	-	TRBJ2-3	TRBD2	TGTGCCAGCAGCCTGGGGGGACTAGCGGTAAGCACAGATACGCAGTATTTT	CASSLGGLAVSTDTQYF
TRBV3-1/TRBV3-2	-	TRBJ2-1	TRBD2	TGTGCCAGCAGCCAAGATTGTCGTCTAGCGGTTCTTCACAATGAGCAGTTCTTC	CASSQDCRLAVLHNEQFF
TRBV5-1	-	TRBJ2-7	TRBD1	TGCGCCAGCAGCCTAGGACAGGGAGACGGGCAGTACTTC	CASSLGQGDGQYF